This T cell receptor (beta chain) was sequenced for a study of blood T cell repertoires in COVID-19. Background on the study: The United States, Italy and Spain were the sources of the acute and convalescent COVID-19 samples. PBMCs, B-cell-depleted T cells, or T cells provided the cDNA or gDNA that made up the material.

Seattle patients were enrolled while actively infected and followed longitudinally. The CDR3 covers 16 residues. The V and J ends lost 4 bases and 4 bases, in that order; junction bases with no gene match: 10. Per germline, CDR1 SGDLS and CDR2 YYNGEE. Profiled with immunoSEQ multiplex PCR; TCRdb holds only in-frame clones, not every one. The data show about 160,000 clones, around 83% seen once. The rearrangement joins TRBV9 to TRBJ2-2; 7 bases are a match to TRBD1. The TCR sequence derives from a woman aged 45-60 years with COVID-19, enrolled during active disease. The source material was peripheral blood. The CDR3: CASSLTTGSSTGELFF. The DNA of the CDR3 is TGTGCCAGCAGCCTAACGACAGGGTCCAGCACCGGGGAGCTGTTTTTT.